This T cell receptor (beta chain) was recorded in a study of T cells in Graves' hyperthyroidism and ophthalmopathy (dated by TCRdb to about 2019). Concerning the study at large: Peripheral blood samples were taken at the time of initial diagnosis, prior to any treatment. For training and testing, the approximately 92 patients in the discovery cohort were randomly divided in a 7:3 ratio. Prospective prediction of ophthalmopathy was tested in an independent validation cohort of 18 to 20 hyperthyroidism patients and 17 patients who later progressed to ophthalmopathy. To identify distinguishing TCR V-J signatures, a discovery cohort of about 100 patients was used, comprising fewer than 45 with Graves' ophthalmopathy and approximately 58 with stable Graves' hyperthyroidism. The paper reports TCR Vbeta CDR3 sequencing of some 140 peripheral blood samples: approximately 41 ophthalmopathy, fewer than 80 hyperthyroidism and around 17 progressor patients. After blood sampling, hyperthyroidism patients were treated with methimazole at a starting dose of 30 mg daily, and ophthalmopathy patients were treated with high-dose intravenous methylprednisolone. In more than 5 Graves' hyperthyroidism patients, the study also compared T-cell repertoires from thyroid tissue with T-cell repertoires from blood. What the authors observed across the whole study: During validation, the model predicted progression to ophthalmopathy a median of roughly six months ahead of onset, with 70.59% sensitivity and around 73% specificity. A 13 V-J signature model separated ophthalmopathy from stable hyperthyroidism, with about 88% sensitivity and 81.08% specificity in cross-validation and 80%/75% in testing. No statistical method was used to set the sample size in advance, and investigators knew the group allocation. Most expanded thyroid clonotypes (frequency above 0.001) were also detected in blood, a finding suggesting that blood repertoires may reflect thyroid immune responses.

Stable Graves' hyperthyroidism was defined as the absence of progression to ophthalmopathy over 18 months of follow-up. Hyperthyroidism patients were aged 18 to 65 years and newly diagnosed, with disease duration of less than 2 months. Any patient with an uncontrolled infection, another autoimmune disease, pregnancy or lactation was excluded. Clinical symptoms, serum thyroxine and TRAb, thyroid ultrasound, and orbital computed tomography formed the basis for the diagnoses. PBMCs were isolated from about 10 ml of fresh peripheral blood by Ficoll-Paque density gradient centrifugation. Trizol reagent was used to extract total RNA, and RNA quality was then checked on an Agilent 2100 Bioanalyzer. Amplification of TCR beta CDR3 regions was carried out from RNA transcripts. The first round of RT-PCR for the TCR CDR3 was performed with the HTBI primer set and the Qiagen OneStep RT-PCR kit. Libraries were constructed in a second round of multiplex PCR, after which size selection and purification were performed. The libraries were sequenced on an Illumina HiSeq2000 using paired-end 100 bp reads. As for how the authors treated the data: Raw data were processed with SOAPnuke, discarding reads with adapters, uncalled bases, mean Phred below 15, or no exact constant-primer or identifier match. High-quality paired reads were merged using COPE v1.2.5, and each unique nucleotide sequence was defined as a clonotype. MiTCR v1.1 was used to align clonotypes to the IMGT TRBV, TRBD and TRBJ reference segments. The analysis included only V-J combinations with a frequency above 0.0001, which together covered over 98% of the repertoires. A TCS score was defined as the ratio between F50 (clonal expansion) and ExV (chaos), using BLOSUM62-based TCRdist between CDR3 peptides within each V-J. Welch's t-statistics and random forest reduced roughly 530 V-J features to 13, which were used in a naive Bayes classifier (R e1071). TCRdb ran its own pipeline on the public reads, namely fastp trimming at Q25 and MiXCR clone calling, and kept in-frame beta chains. Rows merge per CDR3 protein into single entries with the most common DNA and genes. The V and J calls were determined by TCRdb, not by the authors. For this sample the table gives 460,000 or so distinct CDR3 sequences, of which about 15% were detected only once. Less than 20% of the sample comes from the top ten.

The germline V gene encodes CDR1 SGDLS and CDR2 YYNGEE. The CDR3, from cysteine to phenylalanine, totals 17 residues. The sequence is cut down to CDR3 DNA, 51 bases in frame from base 1. The germline V end is reduced by 0 bases and the J end by 7 bases; junction bases left unmatched: 15. Remarks on this clonotype: There is no known antigen for this receptor. No per-base quality is available; no much larger clone lies one base away.

The source is a woman between 18 and 29 years old with Graves' hyperthyroidism. The chain uses TRBV9 and TRBJ1-2; the central 7 bases match TRBD1. The sequenced sample was blood. The DNA sequence follows: TGTGCCAGCAGCGTAGCGCCTTTGACAGGGTTGGGGGGTGGCTACACCTTC. Translation gives CASSVAPLTGLGGGYTF.